This T cell receptor (beta chain) was documented in a study of blood T cell repertoires in COVID-19. Looking at the study overall: Both acute and convalescent COVID-19 samples were obtained from the United States, Italy and Spain.

This clone has just a few counts. This table comes from immunoSEQ multiplex PCR, and its TCRdb copy is limited to in-frame clones, with some not included. The sample contains approximately 71,000 clones, approximately 85% of which appear only once. The sample was peripheral blood. The sequence came from a human donor in a cohort sampled during active COVID-19.

CDR3 region: CATDILAGSYEQYF. The CDR3 nucleotides are TGTGCCACAGATATCCTAGCGGGGTCCTACGAGCAGTACTTC. The chain uses TRBV6-5 and TRBJ2-7; TRBD2 agrees at 9 bases. Trimming took 10 bases from V and 1 from J; bases not matched to a gene: 8. CDR3 length: 14 residues. Germline CDR1 MNHEY, CDR2 SVGAGI.